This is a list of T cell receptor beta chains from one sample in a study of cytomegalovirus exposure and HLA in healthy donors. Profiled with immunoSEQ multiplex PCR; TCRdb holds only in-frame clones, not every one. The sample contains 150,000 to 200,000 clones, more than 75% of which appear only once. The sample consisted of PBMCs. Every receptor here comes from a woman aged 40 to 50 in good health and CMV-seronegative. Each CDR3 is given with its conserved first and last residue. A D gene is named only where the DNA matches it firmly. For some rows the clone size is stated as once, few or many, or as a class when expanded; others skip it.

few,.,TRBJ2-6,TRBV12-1,TGTGCCACCGTGAACTGTGGTGGACAGCTATACTCTGGGGCCAACGGCCTGACTTTC,CATVNCGGQLYSGANGLTF
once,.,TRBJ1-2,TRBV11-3,TGTGCCAGCAGCTTCTCCGGCTATGGCTACACCTTC,CASSFSGYGYTF
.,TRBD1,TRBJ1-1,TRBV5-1,TGCGCCAGCAGGTCGGGACAGGGGCTGAGCACTGAAGCTTTCTTT,CASRSGQGLSTEAFF
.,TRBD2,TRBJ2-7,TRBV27,TGTGCCAGCAGTCCCCGGACGGGAGGAGTATACGAGCAGTACTTC,CASSPRTGGVYEQYF
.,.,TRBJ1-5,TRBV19,TGTGCCAGTAGGAGAGGGGGTTACAATCAGCCCCAGCATTTT,CASRRGGYNQPQHF
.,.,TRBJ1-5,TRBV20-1,TGCAGTGCTAGCTTCGGTCAGCCCCAGCATTTT,CSASFGQPQHF
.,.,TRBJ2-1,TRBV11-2,TGTGCCAGCAGCTTAGATAGGAGCGTGGGGAGCTCCTACAATGAGCAGTTCTTC,CASSLDRSVGSSYNEQFF
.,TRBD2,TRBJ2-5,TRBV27,TGTGCCAGCAAGACGGGGCTAGCGGGAGTGGAGACCCAGTACTTC,CASKTGLAGVETQYF
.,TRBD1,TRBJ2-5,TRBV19,TGTGCCAGTAGTAGAGACAGGGCCCAAGAGACCCAGTACTTC,CASSRDRAQETQYF
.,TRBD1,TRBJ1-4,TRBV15,TGTGCCACCAGCAGAGATCCGACAGGGGATGAAAAACTGTTTTTT,CATSRDPTGDEKLFF
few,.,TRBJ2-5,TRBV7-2,TGTGCCAGCAGCTTCGGAGAGACCCAGTACTTC,CASSFGETQYF
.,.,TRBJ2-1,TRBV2,TGTGCCAGCAGGGCCAATGGGGGTCGGGGGGCACCCAATGAGCAGTTCTTC,CASRANGGRGAPNEQFF
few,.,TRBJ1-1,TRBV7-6,TGTGCCAGCAGCCGGGGGAGAGAAGCTTTCTTT,CASSRGREAFF
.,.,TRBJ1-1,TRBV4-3,TGCGCCAGCAGCCACAACTCCGACACTGAAGCTTTCTTT,CASSHNSDTEAFF
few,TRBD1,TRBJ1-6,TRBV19,TGTGCCAGTAGGGGACAGGGAGAGGATTCACCCCTCCACTTT,CASRGQGEDSPLHF
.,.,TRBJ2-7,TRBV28,TGTGCCAGCCTCCAGCCGGGGGACCCCTACGAGCAGTACTTC,CASLQPGDPYEQYF
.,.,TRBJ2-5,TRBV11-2,TGTGCCAGCAGCCTAAACCTTATAGCGGAGACCCAGTACTTC,CASSLNLIAETQYF
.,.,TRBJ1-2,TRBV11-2,TGTGCCAGCAGCAAACCACAAGACAGTTACTATGGCTACACCTTC,CASSKPQDSYYGYTF